This T cell receptor (beta chain) was retrieved from a study of OX40 agonist ivuxolimab in advanced cancers. Study as a whole: At 0.01 to 10 mg/kg, ivuxolimab was administered intravenously to patients every 2 weeks. Hepatocellular carcinoma, melanoma, renal cell or head and neck cancer affected the dose-escalation patients.

Only in-frame clones appear in the TCRdb table, and some are missing; sequencing was by immunoSEQ multiplex PCR. The table records about 66,000 clones, roughly nine tenths of them present only once. This CDR3 spans 15 amino acids. V dropped 7 bases and J dropped 7 bases, with 23 bases sitting between them. Germline V gene sequence: CDR1 SQVTM, CDR2 ANQGSEA. Notes on this clone: What it recognizes is unknown.

Autoimmune disease history or systemic immunosuppression disqualified patients. Whole-study results and caveats: At 0.1 to 3.0 mg/kg and by week 6, clonal expansion occurred in CD4+ and CD8+ blood T cells.

This clonotype originated in an adult with an advanced solid tumor such as melanoma, head and neck, liver or kidney cancer. The sample here was CD4+ or CD8+ T cells sorted from blood, taken in a trial of the OX40 agonist ivuxolimab. The chain joins TRBV29-1 to TRBJ1-5; TRBD1 is a possible D gene (6 bases). Here the CDR3 reads CSGLQATGLRQPQHF. The CDR3 nucleotides read TGCAGCGGATTACAGGCGACAGGTTTGAGGCAGCCCCAGCATTTT.